Listed below are T cell receptor beta chains from one sample, sequenced in a study of blood T cell repertoires in COVID-19. Using immunoSEQ multiplex PCR, the repertoire was profiled, and TCRdb retains in-frame clones only, with some absent. The sample lists approximately 280,000 clones, approximately 84% seen once, with around 2.1% in the top ten. Sequencing was done on a sample of peripheral blood. Receptors were obtained from a woman aged 25 to 39 who had recovered from COVID-19. Both conserved end residues are part of each CDR3. The D gene is left open where the match is weak. Rows may omit the clone size; those that give it use once, few, many or a size class.

V	D	J	size	DNA	CDR3
TRBV5-1	TRBD1	TRBJ2-3	-	TGCGCCAGCAGCTTCCGGGACAGGGCCACAGATACGCAGTATTTT	CASSFRDRATDTQYF
TRBV19	-	TRBJ2-1	-	TGTGCCAGTAGTATAGAGGCCGGGAGCTCCTACAATGAGCAGTTCTTC	CASSIEAGSSYNEQFF
TRBV5-6	-	TRBJ1-5	-	TGTGCCAGCAGCCAGAGCCGGGACATCTTTTATAGCAATCAGCCCCAGCATTTT	CASSQSRDIFYSNQPQHF
TRBV7-7	-	TRBJ1-1	-	TGTGCTAGCAGCTTACAGATTAACACTGAAGCTTTCTTT	CASSLQINTEAFF
TRBV5-1	-	TRBJ2-5	-	TGCGCCAGCAGCTTGAATCTAGGGGCAGGGGAGACCCAGTACTTC	CASSLNLGAGETQYF
TRBV5-6	-	TRBJ2-2	-	TGTGCCAGCAGCTTGGATCGGACCGGGGAGCTGTTTTTT	CASSLDRTGELFF
TRBV5-1	-	TRBJ2-3	-	TGCGCCAGCGCGACGGGGGGCGCCCTGACCACAGATACGCAGTATTTT	CASATGGALTTDTQYF
TRBV7-9	TRBD1	TRBJ1-4	-	TGTGCCAGCAGTTTTGGACAGGGAGGAGAAAAACTGTTTTTT	CASSFGQGGEKLFF
TRBV29-1	TRBD1	TRBJ1-1	-	TGCAGCGTTATAGGGGGCGCGGGGGAAGCTTTCTTT	CSVIGGAGEAFF
TRBV4-2	-	TRBJ1-4	-	TGTGCCAGCAGCCCCGAGGGGCAGGGGAATGAAAAACTGTTTTTT	CASSPEGQGNEKLFF
TRBV27	-	TRBJ1-2	-	TGTGCCAGCAGCCTCGGGTCCACGGCTTATGGCTACACCTTC	CASSLGSTAYGYTF
TRBV7-2	TRBD1	TRBJ1-1	-	TGTGCCAGCAGCTTAGCGAGGACAGGGGCCAACACTGAAGCTTTCTTT	CASSLARTGANTEAFF
TRBV19	-	TRBJ1-5	few	TGTGCCAGTAGTCTAGGGGCGAATCAGCCCCAGCATTTT	CASSLGANQPQHF
TRBV7-2	TRBD1	TRBJ2-3	-	TGTGCCAGCAGCCCGAGGACAGGGAGGAAGTATTTT	CASSPRTGRKYF
TRBV10-1	TRBD2	TRBJ2-5	once	TGCGCCAGCACCCAGACTAGCGGGAGGGCCAAGGGGGGGACCCAGTACTTC	CASTQTSGRAKGGTQYF
TRBV4-1	TRBD1	TRBJ2-7	-	TGCGCCAGCAGCTTAAGGACAGGGTATACGTACGAGCAGTACTTC	CASSLRTGYTYEQYF
TRBV3-1/TRBV3-2	-	TRBJ2-7	-	TGTGCCAGCAGACTGCGACTGCGGGCCCCTGACTCGTCGAGCTCCTACGAGCAGTACTTC	CASRLRLRAPDSSSSYEQYF
TRBV2	-	TRBJ2-7	-	TGTGCCAGCAGGCCCACATCCTACGAGCAGTACTTC	CASRPTSYEQYF
TRBV18	TRBD2	TRBJ2-1	-	TGTGCCAGCTCACCACCGCCTAGCGGGAACAATGAGCAGTTCTTC	CASSPPPSGNNEQFF
TRBV3-1/TRBV3-2	-	TRBJ1-2	-	TGTGCCAGCAGCCAACTAGGGGGTGGCTACACCTTC	CASSQLGGGYTF
TRBV3-1/TRBV3-2	-	TRBJ1-1	-	TGTGCCAGCAGTCGGGAGAAGACTGAAGCTTTCTTT	CASSREKTEAFF
TRBV28	-	TRBJ1-4	-	TGTGCCAGCAGTTTATTTGGGCAGGGGAATGAAAAACTGTTTTTT	CASSLFGQGNEKLFF
TRBV4-2	-	TRBJ1-1	few	TGTGCCAGCAGCCAAGATGAGGGGGACACTGAAGCTTTCTTT	CASSQDEGDTEAFF
TRBV19	-	TRBJ1-1	once	TGTGCCAGTTTGGGGGGGGCGAACACTGAAGCTTTCTTT	CASLGGANTEAFF
TRBV30	-	TRBJ1-5	-	TGTGCCTGGAGTTTTCAGTTTAGCAATCAGCCCCAGCATTTT	CAWSFQFSNQPQHF
TRBV11-2	-	TRBJ2-3	-	TGTGCCAGCAGCTTAGTACTAGCCCCTAGCACAGATACGCAGTATTTT	CASSLVLAPSTDTQYF
TRBV5-6	TRBD2	TRBJ2-7	-	TGTGCCAGCAGCTTGGCCCTGACTAGCGGGAGCAACGAGCAGTACTTC	CASSLALTSGSNEQYF
TRBV27	-	TRBJ2-7	-	TGTGCCAGCAGTTCCCGGGGATCCACCTACGAGCAGTACTTC	CASSSRGSTYEQYF
TRBV19	TRBD2	TRBJ2-3	-	TGTGCCAGTAGTATTACTAGCGGGATAGATTGGGTAGCAGATACGCAGTATTTT	CASSITSGIDWVADTQYF
TRBV28	TRBD1	TRBJ1-1	once	TGTGCCGGAGCGACAGGGTTCACTGAAGCTTTCTTT	CAGATGFTEAFF
TRBV12-3/TRBV12-4	-	TRBJ1-1	-	TGTGCCAGCAGTCCATCAGGTTACGAAGCTTTCTTT	CASSPSGYEAFF
TRBV4-3	TRBD2	TRBJ2-1	-	TGCGCCAGCAGCCAAGCCGGGGAGGGCCTGTACAATGAGCAGTTCTTC	CASSQAGEGLYNEQFF
TRBV15	-	TRBJ1-2	once	TGTGCCACCAGCAGAGATCGGTACGGTAACTATGGCTACACCTTC	CATSRDRYGNYGYTF
TRBV19	-	TRBJ2-2	-	TGTGCCAGTAGTGGGGGACGCGTGGGAGGCGGGGAGCTGTTTTTT	CASSGGRVGGGELFF
TRBV5-1	TRBD1	TRBJ2-2	-	TGCGCCAGCAGATCCGGGACAGATAACACCGGGGAGCTGTTTTTT	CASRSGTDNTGELFF
TRBV24-1	-	TRBJ2-1	-	TGTGCCACCAGTTCCGGCAATGAGCAGTTCTTC	CATSSGNEQFF
TRBV11-2	TRBD2	TRBJ2-2	-	TGTGCCAGCAGGCGCCCGGGGGGGACCGGGGAGCTGTTTTTT	CASRRPGGTGELFF
TRBV25-1	TRBD1	TRBJ2-5	-	TGTGCCAGCGGGACAGGGTCGGAGACCCAGTACTTC	CASGTGSETQYF
TRBV27	TRBD1	TRBJ1-2	-	TGTGCCAGCAGCTTAGGGTTGGGACAGGGGGACGGCTACACCTTC	CASSLGLGQGDGYTF
TRBV6-4	-	TRBJ2-1	-	TGTGCCAGCAGTGAGGACGGGAGCTCCTACAATGAGCAGTTCTTC	CASSEDGSSYNEQFF
TRBV7-2	-	TRBJ1-2	once	TGTGCCAGCAGCCAAGACATCAATAACTATGGCTACACCTTC	CASSQDINNYGYTF
TRBV7-6	-	TRBJ2-7	-	TGTGCCAGCAGCCTACTTACCAGGGCCGACGAGCAGTACTTC	CASSLLTRADEQYF
TRBV2	-	TRBJ2-7	once	TGTGCCAGCAGTGTAACAGAGACCTACGAGCAGTACTTC	CASSVTETYEQYF
TRBV12-3/TRBV12-4	-	TRBJ1-1	-	TGTGCCAGCAGTTTAGAACAGAACACTGAAGCTTTCTTT	CASSLEQNTEAFF
TRBV10-3	-	TRBJ1-2	-	TGTGCCATCAGTGGAACAGGAGAGTTCTATGGCTACACCTTC	CAISGTGEFYGYTF
TRBV2	-	TRBJ1-2	-	TGTGCCAGCAGTGAAGACTGGCCAGGCAACTATGGCTACACCTTC	CASSEDWPGNYGYTF
TRBV3-1/TRBV3-2	-	TRBJ1-1	-	TGTGCCAGCAGCCTTCTCCAGCGCTCTGAAGCTTTCTTT	CASSLLQRSEAFF
TRBV9	TRBD2	TRBJ2-2	-	TGTGCCAGCAGCCCCGGGACTAGCGGGAACACCGGGGAGCTGTTTTTT	CASSPGTSGNTGELFF
TRBV6-1	-	TRBJ1-5	-	TGTGCCAGCAGTGAATTCAGGATTCAGCCCCAGCATTTT	CASSEFRIQPQHF
TRBV3-1/TRBV3-2	-	TRBJ2-3	-	TGTGCCAGTACATCTAGGACTCTAGATACGCAGTATTTT	CASTSRTLDTQYF
TRBV6-6	TRBD2	TRBJ2-6	once	TGTGCCAGCAGTCCCCAGGGACTAGCGCAGACCAACGTCCTGACTTTC	CASSPQGLAQTNVLTF
TRBV7-2	-	TRBJ2-2	-	TGTGCCAGCAGCTTAGCGGGGGGGAACACCGGGGAGCTGTTTTTT	CASSLAGGNTGELFF
TRBV12-3/TRBV12-4	-	TRBJ2-2	-	TGTGCCAGCAGGGGAGCGAACACCGGGGAGCTGTTTTTT	CASRGANTGELFF
TRBV27	-	TRBJ2-3	-	TGTGCCAGCAGGCAGGGGCTGGGACCTGTCGGGGATACGCAGTATTTT	CASRQGLGPVGDTQYF
TRBV30	-	TRBJ2-1	-	TGTGCCTGGAGCATGAGGAGCTCCTACAATGAGCAGTTCTTC	CAWSMRSSYNEQFF
TRBV5-1	TRBD1	TRBJ2-5	few	TGCGCCAGCAGCAAGACCGGGACAGGGTCGTGGGAGACCCAGTACTTC	CASSKTGTGSWETQYF
TRBV7-9	-	TRBJ1-1	-	TGTGCCAGCAGCTTAGGGCCGATGAACACTGAAGCTTTCTTT	CASSLGPMNTEAFF
TRBV2	TRBD1	TRBJ2-6	-	TGTGCCAGCAGTCCACAGGGGATCTCTGGGGCCAACGTCCTGACTTTC	CASSPQGISGANVLTF
TRBV7-3	-	TRBJ2-2	-	TGTGCCAGCAGCCCAAACACCGGGGAGCTGTTTTTT	CASSPNTGELFF